The present entry profiles one T cell receptor beta chain with its context. Researchers ran the PCR with 60 Vbeta and 13 Jbeta primers. Clones were read by immunoSEQ multiplex PCR, and TCRdb kept only the in-frame ones, dropping some. The table shows 150,000 to 200,000 clones, with over 80% occurring only once. These data originate in a study of cytomegalovirus exposure and HLA in healthy donors. This CDR3 is built from 14 residues. Germline-derived CDR1 and CDR2 are SGHTA and FQGNSA. The ends lost 5 bases at V and 2 bases at J; junction bases unmatched: 5. Sequenced input: PBMCs. V and J are TRBV7-2 and TRBJ1-2; 7 nucleotides align to TRBD1. This receptor was identified in a woman aged 18-29 years in good health and CMV-seronegative. The CDR3 bases are TGTGCCAGCAGCATATACAGGGGAAACTATGGCTACACCTTC. It is translated as CASSIYRGNYGYTF.